The following is a T cell receptor (beta chain) sequence with its context. It lacks a known antigen. No qualities accompany the bases; no much larger clone lies one base away. Using the deep immunoSEQ assay, multiplex PCR amplified TCR CDR3 regions from genomic DNA. Extracted genomic DNA from each cell subset was distributed evenly across all wells of several immunoSEQ 96-well plates, and each plate was treated as a replicate. Each replicate PCR for sorted subsets received roughly 0.2 ug genomic DNA, equal to about 30,000 T cell genomes. Purified libraries were measured with a Qubit 3.0 fluorometer, size-checked on a Bioanalyzer 2100, and measured again with the KAPA Library Quantification kit. Every immunoSEQ 96-well plate was sequenced on a dedicated single-read 150-cycle Illumina NextSeq 550 flow cell. Processing in the source paper ran as follows. Because the immunoSEQ output held only junctional sequences and lacked quality scores, the filtering could not match the filtering applied to full-length reads. To assign V/J genes and CDR3, sequences were annotated using PyIR, a Python wrapper for IgBLAST v1.9, with IMGT germline references. Reads were removed for weak V/J assignments (E-value above 1e-6), missing CDR3, stop codons, out-of-frame junctions, or ambiguous translated residues. V3J clonotypes were defined by identical inferred V gene, J gene, and CDR3 amino acid sequence. Percentage overlap between repertoires was calculated by dividing the number of shared unique clonotypes by the size of the smaller repertoire. RTK rarefaction, the Chao1 estimator, and Recon v2.1 estimates of unobserved clonotypes were used to assess repertoire richness. Generation probabilities for all TCRbeta clonotypes obtained by the gDNA method from a handful of donors were computed using OLGA. In its TCRdb copy, this immuneACCESS table keeps in-frame sequences only and misses some clones. Where compared with another copy, unresolved V genes explain less than half of these, and the others have no known cause. That table supplies the V and J calls and clone size; D and trimming were determined from the DNA. Here the sample has 1,500,000 or so clones; roughly 98.5% occur a single time. The ten largest make up 0.36% of the sample.

The CDR3, from cysteine to phenylalanine, totals 14 residues. Just the 42-base CDR3 DNA is kept, in frame starting at base 1. Reading the germline V gene gives CDR1 SGHTA and CDR2 FQGTGA. Here V drops 3 bases and J drops 5 bases, and the junction holds 1 base not matched to any gene. This sample stems from a study of shared clonotypes between healthy human individuals (dated by TCRdb to about 2020). Background on the whole study: Three men and two women, aged 18 to 49 years, made up the cohort. To increase sequencing depth and limit assay-specific biases, TCR repertoire library preparation and sequencing were carried out by different laboratories using diverse techniques. For each donor, CD4 naive and CD4 memory were each given three plates, CD8 naive was given two plates, and CD8 memory was given one plate. Each donor's leukapheresis produced roughly between about 0.85 and 10 billion PBMCs. To estimate repertoire size and how much clonotypes are shared between individuals, the study performed deep sequencing of blood TCR repertoires from about 5 healthy adults. What the study reported, not specific to this receptor: Based on pairwise subsampling, the degree of clonotype sharing among donors was expected to be affected by sequencing depth. Larger estimated clonotype richness was generally found for naive subsets than for memory subsets. The small number of donors limited the genetic and exposure-history diversity represented. When a handful of donors were compared, the shared fraction of clonotypes was around 5.1% for naive CD4, around 4% for naive CD8, 2% to 2.5% for memory CD4, and 0.4% for memory CD8. Sampling was restricted to blood, and TCR repertoires in tissue are likely to differ from TCR repertoires in blood. Rarefaction of sorted-subset datasets indicated incomplete sequencing despite the large sequencing depth. Compared with non-shared clonotypes, the clonotypes found in all four sorted-subset donors had higher generation probabilities.

Healthy HIV-negative adults with no recently reported acute infections or vaccinations were included as donors. Every donor was a Caucasian adult residing in Nashville, Tennessee, USA. CD4+ T cells were enriched through magnetic negative selection, after which naive cells were positively selected on CD45RA and the remaining negative fraction served as the memory subset. Blood was obtained by leukapheresis, after which PBMCs were separated by Ficoll-Histopaque density gradient centrifugation and cryopreserved in liquid nitrogen vapor phase. Analytical flow cytometry was used to check the purity and quantity of each magnetically sorted T cell population. Each sorted fraction had its genomic DNA isolated and then quantified by UV absorbance on a Nanodrop 2000c.

This sequence originates from a man between 25 and 39 years old in good health. Material: naive CD4+ T cells sorted from blood. This specimen's cell subset or site label, per the study, means: CD45RA+ positively selected. The rearrangement combines TRBV7-3 with TRBJ2-3, with TRBD2 matching 11 junction bases. The CDR3 region reads CASSFGLAGDTQYF. In nucleotides, the sequence is TGTGCCAGCAGCTTCGGACTAGCGGGAGATACGCAGTATTTT.